These 32 T cell receptor beta chains were all obtained from the same sample, sequenced in a study of CDR3 diversity in severe acne. One entry per CDR3 protein, called by TCRdb with MiXCR from the PCR reads. Of almost 85,000 distinct CDR3 sequences in the sample, 51% were seen once. The sequencing sample was made of blood. These receptor sequences come from a male donor in good health, without acne.

The rearrangement joins TRBV6-5 to TRBJ1-2; 8 bases match TRBD1. CDR3 size: 16 residues. Looked up from germline, CDR1 is MNHEY and CDR2 is SVGAGI. The ends lost 2 bases at V and 3 bases at J; junction bases unmatched: 8. CDR3 nucleotides: TGTGCCAGCAGTTACCCGGGGACAGGTCCCCACTATGGCTACACCTTC. Residues: CASSYPGTGPHYGYTF.

This clonotype was picked up many times. The chain is built from TRBV5-8 and TRBJ1-2; 8 bases map to TRBD1. The CDR3 runs to 14 residues. The germline CDR1 and CDR2 sequences are SGHTS and YDEGEE. After removal of 0 bases from V and 8 bases from J, the junction contained 6 bases not matched to a gene. CDR3 protein: CASSLAGTGFGYTF. The CDR3 bases are TGTGCCAGCAGCTTGGCCGGGACAGGCTTCGGCTACACCTTC.

This clonotype was counted many times. CDR3 DNA sequence: TGTGCCTGGAGTTACGGGATAAACACGGGGGAGCAGTACTTC. It is translated as CAWSYGINTGEQYF. V gene TRBV30 combines with J gene TRBJ2-7, with D possibly TRBD2 on 5 matching bases. The germline CDR1 and CDR2 sequences are GTSNPN and SVGIG (reference sequence). The germline V and J ends were trimmed by 2 bases and 7 bases, with 18 bases remaining between them. The CDR3 sequence is 14 residues long.

With regard to this clonotype: One junction end does not reproduce the germline sequence, and a read error may be involved. The chain combines TRBV20-1 with TRBJ2-3, with a possible D match to TRBD1 (6 bases). This CDR3 has 12 amino acids. Per germline, CDR1 DFQATT and CDR2 SNEGSKA (reference sequence). The DNA for the CDR3 is TGCAGTGCTAGAGAGAGGACAGTTACGCAGTATTTT. Residues: CSARERTVTQYF.

J is TRBJ1-5 and V is TRBV28; tentative D call: TRBD1 (5 bases). V was clipped by 8 bases and J by 9 bases, with 14 bases between them. From germline, CDR1 is MDHEN and CDR2 SYDVKM. This CDR3 spans 12 amino acids. CDR3: CASFRGDGPQHF. DNA of the CDR3: TGTGCCAGCTTCCGGGGGGACGGGCCCCAGCATTTT.

This clonotype was counted at least ten times. The V and J genes are TRBV5-8 and TRBJ2-7, with 7 bases identical to TRBD1. The germline CDR1 and CDR2 sequences are SGHTS and YDEGEE. CDR3 size: 15 residues. V was clipped by 4 bases and J by 6 bases; unmatched bases: 13. The chain's CDR3 is CASSPGGRGRLEQYF. For the CDR3, the DNA is TGTGCCAGCAGCCCAGGGGGAAGGGGGCGCCTCGAGCAGTACTTC.

Regarding this clonotype: Without the conserved terminal phenylalanine or tryptophan, this CDR3 likely stems from a read error. This CDR3 reads CASSFPGQGLYEQYL. Written as DNA, the CDR3 is TGTGCCAGCAGCTTTCCGGGACAGGGGCTCTACGAGCAGTACCTC. The J gene is TRBJ2-7, the V gene TRBV5-4; TRBD1 aligns across 10 bases. Trimming at V came to 2 bases and at J to 3 bases, leaving 5 bases not matched to a gene. The CDR3 sequence is 15 residues long. In germline, CDR1 is SGHNT, CDR2 YYREEE (reference sequence).

This clonotype was picked up many times. The V and J genes are TRBV3-1 and TRBJ2-6; no firm D call. V was shortened by 1 base and J by 1 base, with 11 bases between the two germline ends. This CDR3 region has 17 residues. Germline assignment: CDR1 LGHDT and CDR2 YNNKEL (reference sequence). CDR3 protein: CASSQGNSLSGANVLTF. The CDR3 nucleotides are TGTGCCAGCAGCCAAGGGAACAGCTTGTCTGGGGCCAACGTCCTGACTTTC.

The genes are TRBV6-5 and TRBJ2-1; maybe TRBD2 (6 bases). V was trimmed by 1 base and J by 7 bases, leaving 11 bases between them. Germline CDR1 MNHEY, CDR2 SVGAGI. The CDR3 covers 14 residues. The DNA for the CDR3 is TGTGCCAGCAGTTACTACTCTGGACTAAATGAGCAGTTCTTC. This codes for CASSYYSGLNEQFF.

The rearrangement joins TRBV10-2 to TRBJ2-7; the D gene is possibly TRBD1 (5 bases). The CDR3 is made up of 12 amino acids. The V gene's germline CDR1 is WSHSY and CDR2 SAAADI. The V gene lost 6 bases and the J gene lost 3 bases, with 9 bases spanning the gap. CDR3 sequence (DNA): TGCGCCAGCAGGACAGTCAGCTACGAGCAGTACTTC. Its translation is CASRTVSYEQYF.

Only a few counts were recorded for this clonotype. J is TRBJ1-1 and V is TRBV9; no clear D. Trimming cost V 0 bases and J 6 bases, with 9 bases left between them. The CDR3 runs to 13 residues. Per the germline V gene, CDR1 is SGDLS and CDR2 is YYNGEE. CDR3: CASSVALQAEAFF. The CDR3 DNA sequence: TGTGCCAGCAGCGTAGCATTGCAGGCTGAAGCTTTCTTT.

The V gene is TRBV12-3 or TRBV12-4, the J gene TRBJ2-5; unclear D gene. This CDR3 spans 12 amino acids. The V end was cut by 6 bases, the J end by 0 bases, with 5 bases between. DNA for the CDR3: TGTGCCAGCAGCCCGAACCAAGAGACCCAGTACTTC. It yields the protein CASSPNQETQYF.

The V gene is TRBV25-1, the J gene TRBJ1-5; no definite D call. Germline CDR1 is MGHDK and CDR2 is SYGVNS. Trimming cost V 8 bases and J 5 bases, with 13 bases left between them. The CDR3 consists of 13 residues. The CDR3 sequence is CASSPSKDQPQHF. The CDR3 region has the DNA TGTGCCAGCTCACCATCCAAGGATCAGCCCCAGCATTTT.

The V gene is TRBV5-1, the J gene TRBJ2-7; D is ambiguous. V gave up 0 bases and J gave up 7 bases, with 8 bases separating them. Germline CDR1 reads SGHRS; CDR2 reads YFSETQ. The CDR3 is 12 amino acids. CDR3 loop: CASSLAFDEQYF. The DNA of the CDR3 is TGCGCCAGCAGCTTGGCCTTCGATGAGCAGTACTTC.

The rearrangement links TRBV11-2 to TRBJ2-2; 11 bases are shared with TRBD2. Unmatched junction bases numbered 7, after V lost 6 bases and J lost 4 bases. This CDR3 is built from 16 residues. Germline V lookup: CDR1 SGHAT, CDR2 FQNNGV. The CDR3 loop is CASRTLAGVITGELFF. CDR3 nucleotides: TGTGCCAGCAGAACACTAGCGGGAGTTATCACCGGGGAGCTGTTTTTT.

This clonotype was detected only a few times. The chain links TRBV20-1 to TRBJ2-7, with 10 bases that match TRBD2. From germline, CDR1 is DFQATT and CDR2 SNEGSKA (reference sequence). CDR3 length: 15 amino acids. The trim removed 4 bases at V and 5 bases at J, leaving 11 bases unmatched. The CDR3 DNA reads as TGCAGTGCTATCTCCCTAGCGGGAGCGGCCCACGAGCAGTACTTC. As protein: CSAISLAGAAHEQYF.

This clonotype was recorded at least ten times. This chain links TRBV28 with TRBJ2-4; tentatively, D is TRBD1 (6 bases). This CDR3 contains 14 residues. Germline V lookup: CDR1 MDHEN, CDR2 SYDVKM. V lost 5 bases and J lost 9, with 17 bases in between. CDR3 amino acids: CASSPPTGYGIQYF. The CDR3 nucleotides are TGTGCCAGCAGTCCCCCGACAGGCTATGGCATTCAGTACTTC.

The J gene is TRBJ2-7, the V gene TRBV20-1; TRBD2 matches at 10 bases. Per the germline V gene, CDR1 is DFQATT and CDR2 is SNEGSKA (reference sequence). V dropped 3 bases and J dropped 2; count of bases not matched to a gene: 4. The CDR3 is made up of 14 amino acids. The CDR3 protein is CSASRLAGAYEQYF. The CDR3 bases are TGCAGTGCTAGCAGGCTAGCGGGGGCCTACGAGCAGTACTTC.

The chain uses TRBV19 and TRBJ1-2; D is unresolved. Germline CDR1 LNHDA, CDR2 SQIVND (reference sequence). Deletions cut 8 bases from V and 8 bases from J, with 15 bases between. The CDR3 length is 12 residues. CDR3 residues: CASSTSIVGYTF. The CDR3 DNA sequence: TGTGCCAGTTCGACGTCGATAGTGGGCTACACCTTC.

J is TRBJ1-5 and V is TRBV12-3 or TRBV12-4; the D gene is possibly TRBD1 (5 bases). V was trimmed by 7 bases and J by 3 bases, leaving 13 bases between them. The CDR3 is made up of 14 amino acids. The CDR3: CASTTAGNNQPQHF. The CDR3 DNA is TGTGCCAGCACCACGGCAGGGAACAATCAGCCCCAGCATTTT.

This chain joins TRBV2 and TRBJ1-6, with D unclear. CDR3 size: 14 residues. Germline lookup yields CDR1 SNHLY and CDR2 FYNNEI. The germline V and J ends were trimmed by 7 bases and 5 bases, with 12 bases remaining between them. CDR3 sequence (DNA): TGTGCCAGCAACCCGGGGTTTAATAATTCACCCCTCCACTTT. The encoded protein is CASNPGFNNSPLHF.

As regards this clonotype: Just one base apart from a much larger clone, this may be a read error. The CDR3 sequence is CSVGADGANVLTF. The CDR3 bases are TGCAGCGTTGGGGCAGATGGGGCCAACGTCCTGACTTTC. V and J are TRBV29-1 and TRBJ2-6; no clear D gene. The germline V gene has CDR1 SQVTM and CDR2 ANQGSEA. The CDR3 is 13 residues long. The ends were cut back, 4 bases at V and 3 bases at J, with 7 bases in the middle. The full variable domain, completed using reference TRBV29-1 and TRBJ2-6, is SAVISQKPSRDICQRGTSLTIQCQVDSQVTMMFWYRQQPGQSLTLIATANQGSEATYESGFVIDKFPISRPNLTFSTLTVSNMSPEDSSIYLCSVGADGANVLTFGAGSRLTVL.

The chain uses TRBV11-1 and TRBJ2-1; 12 bases agree with TRBD2. Germline loops: CDR1 SGHAT, CDR2 FQDESV (reference sequence). This CDR3 comprises 16 residues. The V segment lost 5 bases and the J segment 4 bases; nucleotides outside the gene matches: 6. The CDR3, as DNA: TGTGCCAGCAGCCAGGGACTAGCGGGCCGTTACAATGAGCAGTTCTTC. Translating gives CASSQGLAGRYNEQFF.

V usage is TRBV20-1 and J usage is TRBJ2-5, with TRBD2 matching 7 bases. The V gene's germline CDR1 is DFQATT and CDR2 SNEGSKA (reference sequence). Unmatched junction bases numbered 8, after V lost 8 bases and J lost 5 bases. This CDR3 is built from 12 residues. CDR3 in DNA: TGCAGTTCCGGACGGGGAGGGGAGACCCAGTACTTC. It encodes CSSGRGGETQYF.

The chain carries TRBV6-5 and TRBJ1-2, with D uncertain. The V and J ends lost 5 bases and 7 bases respectively, with 14 bases between them. Germline assignment: CDR1 MNHEY and CDR2 SVGAGI. This CDR3 spans 13 amino acids. CDR3 region: CASSVTIVGGYTF. CDR3 DNA: TGTGCCAGCAGTGTTACTATCGTGGGTGGCTACACCTTC.

The DNA for the CDR3 is TGTGCCACCAGTGATCTGGACACCGGGGAGCTGTTTTTT. Amino acid sequence: CATSDLDTGELFF. V is TRBV24-1 and J is TRBJ2-2; D is unresolved. The CDR3 is 13 amino acids. CDR1 and CDR2 from the germline V gene are KGHDR and SFDVKD. Trimming stripped 3 bases from V and 3 bases from J, with 4 bases between.

By share of the sample, this clonotype is medium-sized. This sequence joins TRBV7-9 and TRBJ1-1; D remains unclear. The ends were cut back, 1 base at V and 8 bases at J, with 8 bases in the middle. The length of the CDR3 is 12 residues. Looked up from germline, CDR1 is SEHNR and CDR2 is FQNEAQ (reference sequence). CDR3 region: CASSLGWQEAFF. CDR3 coding DNA: TGTGCCAGCAGCTTAGGTTGGCAGGAAGCTTTCTTT.

The chain links TRBV6-5 to TRBJ1-1; 10 bases fit TRBD1. V lost 0 bases, J lost 0 bases, and 4 bases stayed unmatched. Germline CDR1 and CDR2: MNHEY and SVGAGI. The CDR3 has 17 residues. CDR3 residues: CASSYSTGQGVNTEAFF. The CDR3 DNA follows: TGTGCCAGCAGTTACTCCACAGGACAGGGGGTGAACACTGAAGCTTTCTTT.

V usage is TRBV18 and J usage is TRBJ1-5, with 7 nucleotides matching TRBD1. CDR1 is KGHSH, CDR2 LQKENI, per germline. The CDR3 consists of 16 residues. V shed 3 bases, J shed 11 bases, and the junction held 16 bases outside the gene matches. CDR3 residues: CASSPEFGTVQETQHF. The DNA of the CDR3 is TGTGCCAGCTCACCCGAATTCGGGACAGTCCAAGAGACCCAGCATTTT.

Details on this clonotype: A much larger clone sits a single nucleotide away, making a read error possible. This chain connects TRBV4-1 to TRBJ1-5; maybe TRBD1 (6 bases). Germline lookup yields CDR1 MGHRA and CDR2 YSYEKL. The CDR3 extends over 16 amino acids. The CDR3 sequence: CASSQDSGDPLQSQHF. In DNA, the CDR3 is TGCGCCAGCAGCCAAGATTCAGGGGACCCTCTTCAGTCCCAGCATTTT.

The V call is TRBV7-3, the J call TRBJ2-5; 12 nucleotides align to TRBD2. The CDR3 has 16 residues. With V trimmed by 5 bases and J by 1 base, 5 bases remained unmatched. Germline-derived CDR1 and CDR2 are SGHTA and FQGTGA. The CDR3 sequence: CASSPRTSGTQETQYF. The CDR3 bases are TGTGCCAGCAGCCCACGGACTAGCGGGACCCAAGAGACCCAGTACTTC. The entire variable domain, with the rest obtained from reference TRBV7-3 and TRBJ2-5, is as follows: GAGVSQTPSNKVTEKGKYVELRCDPISGHTALYWYRQSLGQGPEFLIYFQGTGAADDSGLPNDRFFAVRPEGSVSTLKIQRTERGDSAVYLCASSPRTSGTQETQYFGPGTRLLVL.

The V and J genes are TRBV20-1 and TRBJ2-7; 16 nucleotides match TRBD2. The V gene end was trimmed by 3 bases and the J gene end by 5 bases; junction bases not matched to a gene: 1. The CDR3 spans 14 residues. Germline V gene data show CDR1 as DFQATT and CDR2 as SNEGSKA (reference sequence). The CDR3 protein is CSARGLAGGHEQYF. The CDR3 DNA sequence: TGCAGTGCTAGGGGACTAGCGGGAGGGCACGAGCAGTACTTC.